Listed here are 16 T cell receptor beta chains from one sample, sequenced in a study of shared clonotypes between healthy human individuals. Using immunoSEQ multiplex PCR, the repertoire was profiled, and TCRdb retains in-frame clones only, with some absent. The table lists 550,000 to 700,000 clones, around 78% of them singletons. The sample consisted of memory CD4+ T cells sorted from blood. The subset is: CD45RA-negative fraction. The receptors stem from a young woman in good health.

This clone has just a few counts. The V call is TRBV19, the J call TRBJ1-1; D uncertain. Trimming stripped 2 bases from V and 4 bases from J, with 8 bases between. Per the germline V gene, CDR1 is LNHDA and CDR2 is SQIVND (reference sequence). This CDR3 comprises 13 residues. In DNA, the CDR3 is TGTGCCAGTAGTATATATGGGCCCACTGAAGCTTTCTTT. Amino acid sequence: CASSIYGPTEAFF.

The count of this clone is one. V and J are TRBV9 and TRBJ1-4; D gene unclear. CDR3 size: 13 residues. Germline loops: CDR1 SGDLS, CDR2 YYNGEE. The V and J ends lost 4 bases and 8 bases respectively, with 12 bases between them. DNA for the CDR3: TGTGCCAGCAGCCCCCGAGAGACAGAAAAACTGTTTTTT. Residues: CASSPRETEKLFF.

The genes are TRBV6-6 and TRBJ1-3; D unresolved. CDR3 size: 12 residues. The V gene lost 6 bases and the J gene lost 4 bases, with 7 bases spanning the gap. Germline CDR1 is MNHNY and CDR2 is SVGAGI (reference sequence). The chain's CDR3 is CASSHEGNTIYF. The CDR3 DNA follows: TGTGCCAGCAGCCACGAGGGAAACACCATATATTTT.

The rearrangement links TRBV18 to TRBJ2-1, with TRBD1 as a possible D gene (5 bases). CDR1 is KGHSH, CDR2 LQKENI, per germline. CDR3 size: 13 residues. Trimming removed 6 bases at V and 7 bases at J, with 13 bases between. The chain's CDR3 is CASSAGALNEQFF. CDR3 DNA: TGTGCCAGCTCCGCTGGGGCCTTAAATGAGCAGTTCTTC.

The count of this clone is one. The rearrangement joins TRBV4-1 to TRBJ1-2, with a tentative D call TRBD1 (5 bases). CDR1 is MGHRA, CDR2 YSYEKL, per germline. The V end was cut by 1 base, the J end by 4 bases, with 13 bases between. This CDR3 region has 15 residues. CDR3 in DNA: TGCGCCAGCAGCCAAGTCAGGGCAGGGTTCTATGGCTACACCTTC. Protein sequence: CASSQVRAGFYGYTF.

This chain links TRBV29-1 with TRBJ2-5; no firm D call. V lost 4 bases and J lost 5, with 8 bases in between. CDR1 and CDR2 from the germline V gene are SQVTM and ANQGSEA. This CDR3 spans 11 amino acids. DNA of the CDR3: TGCAGCGTTGGTTACTCGGAGACCCAGTACTTC. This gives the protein CSVGYSETQYF.

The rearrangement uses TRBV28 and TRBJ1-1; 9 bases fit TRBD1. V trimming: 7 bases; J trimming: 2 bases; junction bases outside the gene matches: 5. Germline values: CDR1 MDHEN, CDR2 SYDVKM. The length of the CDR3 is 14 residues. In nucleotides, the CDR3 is TGTGCCAGCATCACAGGGGGCGTTAACACTGAAGCTTTCTTT. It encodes CASITGGVNTEAFF.

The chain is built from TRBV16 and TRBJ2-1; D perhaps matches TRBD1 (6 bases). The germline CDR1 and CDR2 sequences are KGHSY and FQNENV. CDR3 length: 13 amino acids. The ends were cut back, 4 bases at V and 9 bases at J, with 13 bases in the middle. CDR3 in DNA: TGTGCCAGCAGCCCCACCCGACAGGCTGAGCAGTTCTTC. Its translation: CASSPTRQAEQFF.

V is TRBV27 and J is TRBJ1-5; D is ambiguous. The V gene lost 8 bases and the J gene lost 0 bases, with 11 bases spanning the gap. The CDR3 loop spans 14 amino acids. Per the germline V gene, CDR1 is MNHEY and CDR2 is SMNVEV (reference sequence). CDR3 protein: CASGQRYSNQPQHF. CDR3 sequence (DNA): TGTGCCAGCGGGCAGAGGTATAGCAATCAGCCCCAGCATTTT.

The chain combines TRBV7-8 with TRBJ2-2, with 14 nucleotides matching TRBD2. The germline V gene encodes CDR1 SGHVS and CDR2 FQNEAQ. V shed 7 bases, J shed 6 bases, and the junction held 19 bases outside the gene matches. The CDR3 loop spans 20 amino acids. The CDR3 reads CASTRRTGTSGSSSAGELFF. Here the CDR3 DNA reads TGTGCCAGCACCAGACGTACCGGGACTAGCGGGAGTAGTAGCGCCGGGGAGCTGTTTTTT. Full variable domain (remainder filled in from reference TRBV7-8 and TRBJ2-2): GAGVSQSPRYKVAKRGQDVALRCDPISGHVSLFWYQQALGQGPEFLTYFQNEAQLDKSGLPSDRFFAERPEGSVSTLKIQRTQQEDSAVYLCASTRRTGTSGSSSAGELFFGEGSRLTVL.

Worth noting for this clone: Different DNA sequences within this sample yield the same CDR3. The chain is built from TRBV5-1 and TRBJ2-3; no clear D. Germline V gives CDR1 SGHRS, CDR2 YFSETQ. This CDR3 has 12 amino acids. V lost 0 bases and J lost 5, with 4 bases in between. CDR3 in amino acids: CASSLAGDTQYF. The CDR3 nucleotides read TGCGCCAGCAGCTTGGCCGGAGATACGCAGTATTTT. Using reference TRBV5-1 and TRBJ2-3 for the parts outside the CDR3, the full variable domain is KAGVTQTPRYLIKTRGQQVTLSCSPISGHRSVSWYQQTPGQGLQFLFEYFSETQRNKGNFPGRFSGRQFSNSRSEMNVSTLELGDSALYLCASSLAGDTQYFGPGTRLTVL.

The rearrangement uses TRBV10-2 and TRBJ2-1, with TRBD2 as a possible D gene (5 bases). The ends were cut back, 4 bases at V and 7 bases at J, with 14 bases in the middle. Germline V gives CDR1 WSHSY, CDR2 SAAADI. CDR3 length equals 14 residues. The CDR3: CASSAGGSGNEQFF. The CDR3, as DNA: TGCGCCAGCAGTGCTGGTGGGAGTGGAAATGAGCAGTTCTTC.

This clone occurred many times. CDR3: CASSPGQGGGYTF. In DNA form, the CDR3 reads TGTGCCAGCAGCCCGGGACAGGGTGGCGGCTACACCTTC. J is TRBJ1-2 and V is TRBV5-5, with 9 bases matching TRBD1. Trimming cost V 4 bases and J 8 bases; bases outside gene matches: 6. The CDR3 is 13 residues long. Germline lookup yields CDR1 SGHKS and CDR2 YYEKEE (reference sequence).

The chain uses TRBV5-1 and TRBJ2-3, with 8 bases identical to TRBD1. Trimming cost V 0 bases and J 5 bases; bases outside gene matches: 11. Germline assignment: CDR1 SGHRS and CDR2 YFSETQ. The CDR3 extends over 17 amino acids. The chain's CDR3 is CASSLASRQGAGDTQYF. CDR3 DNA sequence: TGCGCCAGCAGCTTGGCTTCGCGGCAGGGGGCGGGAGATACGCAGTATTTT.

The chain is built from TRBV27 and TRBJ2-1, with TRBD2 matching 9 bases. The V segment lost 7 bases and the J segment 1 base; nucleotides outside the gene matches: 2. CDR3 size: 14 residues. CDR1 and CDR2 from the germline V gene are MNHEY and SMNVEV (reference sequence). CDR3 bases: TGTGCCAGCATCGCGGGGGGGTCCTACAATGAGCAGTTCTTC. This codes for CASIAGGSYNEQFF.

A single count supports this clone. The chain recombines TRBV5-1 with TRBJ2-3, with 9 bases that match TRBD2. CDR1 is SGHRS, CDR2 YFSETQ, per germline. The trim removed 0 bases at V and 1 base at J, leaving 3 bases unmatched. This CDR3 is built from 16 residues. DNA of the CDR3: TGCGCCAGCAGCTTGGTGGTAGCGGGAGGCACAGATACGCAGTATTTT. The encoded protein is CASSLVVAGGTDTQYF.